This note documents a single T cell receptor beta chain sequence. The antigen is undetermined. The data were produced by immunoSEQ multiplex PCR, yet TCRdb's version contains in-frame clones alone and is incomplete. The sample comprises some 370,000 clones, 83% of which are singletons, and almost 7.5% rests with the top ten. This sample is part of a study of Ad26.COV2.S vaccination and SARS-CoV-2 variants. Notes on the study in general: Spike-specific CD8+ and CD4+ T cell responses reportedly showed substantial breadth after vaccination.

Treatment meaning: about 20 received Ad26.COV2.S at low or high dose, single or two shots; roughly 5 received placebo; per-sample allocation not given. Repertoires come from day 63 after the first vaccine or placebo injection. This specimen consisted of peripheral blood, obtained in a trial of Ad26.COV2.S vaccine versus placebo. The clonotype originates from a person between 18 and 65 years old who received the Ad26.COV2.S COVID-19 vaccine or a placebo.

CDR3 bases: TGTGCCAGCAGCGAAGGGGCCGGGACTAGCACAGATACGCAGTATTTT. This translates into CASSEGAGTSTDTQYF. This chain links TRBV9 with TRBJ2-3; TRBD2 might be the D (6 bases). The CDR3 totals 16 residues. V was trimmed by 3 bases and J by 0 bases, leaving 14 bases between them. Germline V CDR1 and CDR2: SGDLS, YYNGEE.